Listed below are T cell receptor beta chains from one sample, sequenced in a study of T cell changes during pregnancy in multiple sclerosis. Measured with immunoSEQ multiplex PCR; TCRdb has only the in-frame clones, and not every one. Here the sample spans about 20,000 clones, about 89% being singletons. This sample comprised CD8+ T cells from peripheral blood mononuclear cells, obtained in the third trimester of pregnancy. The receptors were gathered from a female donor in good health, enrolled as a control in a pregnancy study. Both conserved end residues are part of each CDR3. The order of the fields is J gene, V gene, D gene, clone size, CDR3 DNA, CDR3 protein. The D gene is left open where the match is weak. Not all rows give a size; the values are once, few, many and, for expanded clones, a class.

J: TRBJ1-1
V: TRBV5-1
D: NA
size: NA
DNA: TGCGCCAGCAGCTTGGAGCTTATGAACACTGAAGCTTTCTTT
CDR3: CASSLELMNTEAFF

J: TRBJ1-1
V: TRBV29-1
D: NA
size: NA
DNA: TGCAGCGTTGAAGATCCCCGAACAGGGAACACTGAAGCTTTCTTT
CDR3: CSVEDPRTGNTEAFF

J: TRBJ2-1
V: TRBV5-1
D: TRBD2
size: NA
DNA: TGCGCCAGCAGCTTGGCCGGGGGGAGCTCCTACAATGAGCAGTTCTTC
CDR3: CASSLAGGSSYNEQFF

J: TRBJ2-7
V: TRBV19
D: NA
size: once
DNA: TGTGCCAGTAGTCTCGACAGCTCCTACGAGCAGTACTTC
CDR3: CASSLDSSYEQYF

J: TRBJ1-5
V: TRBV10-3
D: NA
size: NA
DNA: TGTGCCATCAGTGACAGTTTTCGGGGGGACAATCAGCCCCAGCATTTT
CDR3: CAISDSFRGDNQPQHF

J: TRBJ2-7
V: TRBV14
D: TRBD2
size: NA
DNA: TGTGCCAGCAGCCAAGTAGCGGGGGCCTACGAGCAGTACTTC
CDR3: CASSQVAGAYEQYF

J: TRBJ2-1
V: TRBV4-3
D: TRBD1
size: NA
DNA: TGCGCCAGCAGCCACCGACAGGGGGGCAATGAGCAGTTCTTC
CDR3: CASSHRQGGNEQFF

J: TRBJ2-2
V: TRBV6-4
D: NA
size: NA
DNA: TGTGCCAGCAGTGAGGGAGAGCCCGGGGAGCTGTTTTTT
CDR3: CASSEGEPGELFF

J: TRBJ2-2
V: TRBV28
D: TRBD2
size: NA
DNA: TGTGCCAGCAGTTTAAGCGGGGGCACCGGGGAGCTGTTTTTT
CDR3: CASSLSGGTGELFF

J: TRBJ1-6
V: TRBV2
D: TRBD1
size: NA
DNA: TGTGCCAGCATAGGACAGGGGGTTTCGGCCCTCCACTTT
CDR3: CASIGQGVSALHF

J: TRBJ1-6
V: TRBV4-3
D: TRBD1
size: NA
DNA: TGCGCCAGCAGCCAAGAACATCTATTGACAGGGTCCTACTATAATTCACCCCTCCACTTT
CDR3: CASSQEHLLTGSYYNSPLHF

J: TRBJ2-7
V: TRBV7-8
D: NA
size: NA
DNA: TGTGCCAGCAGCGAGTCCTACGAGCAGTACTTC
CDR3: CASSESYEQYF

J: TRBJ2-1
V: TRBV15
D: NA
size: NA
DNA: TGTGCCACCAGCAGCTCCACTCGGGGATACAATGAGCAGTTCTTC
CDR3: CATSSSTRGYNEQFF

J: TRBJ2-7
V: TRBV9
D: NA
size: NA
DNA: TGTGCCAGCAACCCCTCCGGGGAGTACGAGCAGTACTTC
CDR3: CASNPSGEYEQYF

J: TRBJ2-7
V: TRBV15
D: NA
size: NA
DNA: TGTGCCACCAGCAACCTATGGAGCTCCTACGAGCAGTACTTC
CDR3: CATSNLWSSYEQYF

J: TRBJ2-7
V: TRBV28
D: NA
size: NA
DNA: TGTGCCAGCAGTTCCACCACGGGGGTCTACGAGCAGTACTTC
CDR3: CASSSTTGVYEQYF